This TCR beta chain is from a study of T cell repertoires in aging, cancer and after chemotherapy. Study background: Six age groups, ranging from 30 or younger to 70 or older, included the donors. Pre- and post-chemotherapy samples were paired from glioblastoma patients treated with temozolomide-based therapy.

The template was genomic DNA from peripheral blood, not RNA. TRB rearrangements spanning V, D and J were amplified using mixed TRB-A/B primers. TCRdb fed the multiplex PCR reads into MiXCR, producing one record per CDR3 protein. The table has about 2,700 distinct CDR3 sequences, approximately 28% seen once. On this clonotype itself: The antigen is not known.

Overall study findings and caveats: Healthy donors lost TCR diversity with age mainly through richness, cancer patients through richness and evenness. Age-matched healthy donors had significantly more diverse, less clonal blood TCR repertoires than untreated cancer patients.

V gave up 4 bases and J gave up 4 bases, with 11 bases separating them. This CDR3 has 14 amino acids. Per the germline V gene, CDR1 is MNHEY and CDR2 is SMNVEV (reference sequence). The sample consisted of blood. The TCR was taken from a human donor with a solid tumor. The J gene is TRBJ2-1, the V gene TRBV27; TRBD1 is a possible D gene (6 bases). This chain's CDR3 is CASSWVGTYNEQFF. The CDR3 region has the DNA TGTGCCAGCAGTTGGGTGGGGACATACAATGAGCAGTTCTTC.